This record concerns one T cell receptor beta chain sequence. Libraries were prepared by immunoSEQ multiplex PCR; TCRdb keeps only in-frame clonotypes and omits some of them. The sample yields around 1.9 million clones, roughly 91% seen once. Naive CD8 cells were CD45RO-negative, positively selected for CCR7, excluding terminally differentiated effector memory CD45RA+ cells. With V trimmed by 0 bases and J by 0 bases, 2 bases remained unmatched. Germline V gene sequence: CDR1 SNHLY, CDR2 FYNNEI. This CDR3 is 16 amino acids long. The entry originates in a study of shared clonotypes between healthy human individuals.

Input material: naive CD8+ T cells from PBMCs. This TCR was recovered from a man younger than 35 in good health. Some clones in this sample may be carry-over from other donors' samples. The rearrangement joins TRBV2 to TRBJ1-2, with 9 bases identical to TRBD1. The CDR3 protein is CASSEAGTGPNYGYTF. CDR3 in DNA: TGTGCCAGCAGTGAAGCCGGGACAGGGCCTAACTATGGCTACACCTTC.